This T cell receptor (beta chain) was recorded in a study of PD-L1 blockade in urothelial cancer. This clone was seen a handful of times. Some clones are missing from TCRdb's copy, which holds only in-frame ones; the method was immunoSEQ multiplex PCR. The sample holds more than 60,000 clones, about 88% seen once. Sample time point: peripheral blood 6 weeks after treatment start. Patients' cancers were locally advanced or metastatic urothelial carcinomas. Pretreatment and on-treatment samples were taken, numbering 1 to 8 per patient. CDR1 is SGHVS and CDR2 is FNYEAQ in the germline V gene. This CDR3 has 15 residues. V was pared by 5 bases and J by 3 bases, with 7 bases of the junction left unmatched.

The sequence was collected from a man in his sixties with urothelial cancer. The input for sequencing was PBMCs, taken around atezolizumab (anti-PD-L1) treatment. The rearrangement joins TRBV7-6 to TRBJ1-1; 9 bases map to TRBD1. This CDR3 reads CASSQTGGRDTEAFF. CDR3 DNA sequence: TGTGCCAGCAGCCAAACAGGGGGCAGGGACACTGAAGCTTTCTTT.